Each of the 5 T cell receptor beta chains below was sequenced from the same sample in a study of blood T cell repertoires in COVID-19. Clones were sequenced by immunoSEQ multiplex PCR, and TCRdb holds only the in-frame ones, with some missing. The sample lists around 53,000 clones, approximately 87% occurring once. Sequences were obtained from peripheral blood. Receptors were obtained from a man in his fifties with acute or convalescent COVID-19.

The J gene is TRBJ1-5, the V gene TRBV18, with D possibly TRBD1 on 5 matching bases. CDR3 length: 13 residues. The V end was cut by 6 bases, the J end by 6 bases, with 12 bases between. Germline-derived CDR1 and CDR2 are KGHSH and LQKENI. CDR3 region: CASSPGGGQPQHF. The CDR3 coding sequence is TGTGCCAGCTCTCCCGGGGGGGGTCAGCCCCAGCATTTT.

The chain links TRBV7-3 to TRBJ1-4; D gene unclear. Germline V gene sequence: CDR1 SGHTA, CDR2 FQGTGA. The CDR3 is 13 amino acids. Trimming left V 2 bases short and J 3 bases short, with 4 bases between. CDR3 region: CASSLAANEKLFF. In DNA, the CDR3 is TGTGCCAGCAGCTTAGCAGCTAATGAAAAACTGTTTTTT.

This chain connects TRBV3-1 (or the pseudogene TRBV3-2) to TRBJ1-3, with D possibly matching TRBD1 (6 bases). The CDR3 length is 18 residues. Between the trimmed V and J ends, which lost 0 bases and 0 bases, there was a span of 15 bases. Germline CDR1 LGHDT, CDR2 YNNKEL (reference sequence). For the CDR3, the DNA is TGTGCCAGCAGCCAAGATGGGGACACCGAGATCTCTGGAAACACCATATATTTT. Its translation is CASSQDGDTEISGNTIYF.

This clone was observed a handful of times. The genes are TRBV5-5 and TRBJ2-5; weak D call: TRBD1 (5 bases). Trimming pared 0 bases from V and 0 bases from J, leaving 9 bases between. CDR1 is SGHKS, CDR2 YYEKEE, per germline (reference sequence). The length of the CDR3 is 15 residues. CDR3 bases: TGTGCCAGCAGCTTGGAGGGGCAGAACCAAGAGACCCAGTACTTC. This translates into CASSLEGQNQETQYF.

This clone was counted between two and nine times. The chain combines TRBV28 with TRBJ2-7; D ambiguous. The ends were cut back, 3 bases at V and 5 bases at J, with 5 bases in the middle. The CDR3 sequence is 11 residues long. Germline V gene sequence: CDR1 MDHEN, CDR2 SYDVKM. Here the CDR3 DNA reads TGTGCCAGCAGTTTCCAGGACGAGCAGTACTTC. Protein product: CASSFQDEQYF.